These T cell receptor beta chains were read from a single sample in a study of shared clonotypes between healthy human individuals. Libraries were prepared by immunoSEQ multiplex PCR; TCRdb keeps only in-frame clonotypes and omits some of them. The profile shows some 1 million clones, about 80% of them singletons. Sequencing was done on a sample of memory CD4+ T cells sorted from blood. These receptors came from a man younger than 30 in good health. Each CDR3 is given with its conserved first and last residue. The D gene is left open where the match is weak. The size field is filled for only some rows; it gives once, few, many or a size class.

. TRBJ1-1 . TRBV2 TGTGCCAGCAGTGTTGAAAAGAACACTGAAGCTTTCTTT CASSVEKNTEAFF
. TRBJ1-5 . TRBV19 TGTGCCAGTACCTTATCAGGACAATCTAGCAATCAGCCCCAGCATTTT CASTLSGQSSNQPQHF
. TRBJ2-5 TRBD2 TRBV5-1 TGCGCCAGCAGCTTGGGAGGTAGCGGGAGGGTCCAAGAGACCCAGTACTTC CASSLGGSGRVQETQYF
. TRBJ2-3 TRBD2 TRBV19 TGTGCCAGTAGTACCTCCGGGAGGGCTAGCACAGATACGCAGTATTTT CASSTSGRASTDTQYF
. TRBJ2-5 . TRBV2 TGTGCCAGCAGTACGGCTGCAGTTAAAGAAGAGACCCAGTACTTC CASSTAAVKEETQYF
. TRBJ1-6 . TRBV19 TGTGCCAGTACCGAGTGGGGGGGCGCAGGGTCACCCCTCCACTTT CASTEWGGAGSPLHF
once TRBJ2-2 . TRBV5-1 TGCGCCAGCAGCTCCTTGGCGCGGGACACCGGGGAGCTGTTTTTT CASSSLARDTGELFF
. TRBJ1-1 . TRBV2 TGTGCCAGCAGTGAATTTGATCTGAACAGGGCCACTGAAGCTTTCTTT CASSEFDLNRATEAFF
. TRBJ1-2 TRBD1 TRBV7-2 TGTGCCAGCAGCTTATTTGGGACAGGGGGCTATGGCTACACCTTC CASSLFGTGGYGYTF
. TRBJ1-2 . TRBV5-6 TGTGCCAGCAGCCCCACACGGACGGACTATGGCTACACCTTC CASSPTRTDYGYTF
. TRBJ1-6 TRBD1 TRBV15 TGTGCCACCAGCAGAGATGCAGGGGGCAATTCACCCCTCCACTTT CATSRDAGGNSPLHF
. TRBJ2-2 TRBD2 TRBV18 TGTGCCAGCTCACAGGGACTAGCGGGTTCGAACACCGGGGAGCTGTTTTTT CASSQGLAGSNTGELFF
once TRBJ2-3 . TRBV7-9 TGTGCCAGCAGCTTAGCAGACAGCACAGATACGCAGTATTTT CASSLADSTDTQYF
. TRBJ2-1 TRBD1 TRBV5-1 TGCGCCAGCAGCCCCTGGACAGGGCAGATCGGTGAGCAGTTCTTC CASSPWTGQIGEQFF
few TRBJ2-5 TRBD2 TRBV7-9 TGTGCCAGCAGCTTTAGCGGGAGGGCCATAGAGACCCAGTACTTC CASSFSGRAIETQYF
. TRBJ2-1 . TRBV10-3 TGTGCCATCAGTGAGTCAGGGGGCTCCTACAATGAGCAGTTCTTC CAISESGGSYNEQFF
. TRBJ2-1 . TRBV5-6 TGTGCCAGCAGCTCCCGACAGGCCCTCTACAATGAGCAGTTCTTC CASSSRQALYNEQFF
. TRBJ1-1 TRBD1 TRBV6-5 TGTGCCAGCATCAAGGCAGGGGGCACTGAAGCTTTCTTT CASIKAGGTEAFF
once TRBJ1-6 . TRBV2 TGTGCCAGCAGTGGAGGACAGCCAAATTCACCCCTCCACTTT CASSGGQPNSPLHF
. TRBJ1-2 . TRBV27 TGTGCCAGCAGTTCCCATATAAACTATGGCTACACCTTC CASSSHINYGYTF
. TRBJ2-3 . TRBV18 TGTGCCAGCTCACCCCGTGCGACAGATACGCAGTATTTT CASSPRATDTQYF
few TRBJ2-5 TRBD1 TRBV7-9 TGTGCCAGCAGCTTAAGTTGGACAGGGGTAAAGACCCAGTACTTC CASSLSWTGVKTQYF
. TRBJ2-3 TRBD1 TRBV5-1 TGCGCCAGCAGCGAAGGACAGGGACGTTCGATGGATACGCAGTATTTT CASSEGQGRSMDTQYF
few TRBJ1-6 . TRBV30 TGTGCCTGGAGTGGGAATTCACCCCTCCACTTT CAWSGNSPLHF
. TRBJ2-7 TRBD1 TRBV11-1 TGTGCCAGCAGCCGTGACAGGGTCTACGAGCAGTACTTC CASSRDRVYEQYF
. TRBJ2-1 . TRBV10-3 TGTGCCATCAGTGCGGGGGGCCTCAAAAACAATGAGCAGTTCTTC CAISAGGLKNNEQFF